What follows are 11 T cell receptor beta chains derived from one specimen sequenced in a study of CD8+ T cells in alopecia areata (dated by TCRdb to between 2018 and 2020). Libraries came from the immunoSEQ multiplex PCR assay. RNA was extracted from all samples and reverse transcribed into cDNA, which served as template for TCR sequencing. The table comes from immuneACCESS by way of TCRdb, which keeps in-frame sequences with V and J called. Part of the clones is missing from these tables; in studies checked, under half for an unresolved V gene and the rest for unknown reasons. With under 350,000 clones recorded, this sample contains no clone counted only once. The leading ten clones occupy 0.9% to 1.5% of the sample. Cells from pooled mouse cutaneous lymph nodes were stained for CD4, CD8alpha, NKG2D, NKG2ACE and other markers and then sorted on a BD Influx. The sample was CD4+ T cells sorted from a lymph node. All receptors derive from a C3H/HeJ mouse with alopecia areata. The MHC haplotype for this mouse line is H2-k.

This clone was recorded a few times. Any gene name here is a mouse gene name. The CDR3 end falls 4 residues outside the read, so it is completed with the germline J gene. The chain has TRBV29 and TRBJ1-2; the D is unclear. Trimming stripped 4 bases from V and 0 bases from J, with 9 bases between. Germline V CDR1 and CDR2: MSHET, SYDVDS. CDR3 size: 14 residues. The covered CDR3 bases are TGTGCTAGCAGTTCCCAGGATGCAAACTCC. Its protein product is CASSSQDANS. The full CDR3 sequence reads CASSSQDANSDYTF.

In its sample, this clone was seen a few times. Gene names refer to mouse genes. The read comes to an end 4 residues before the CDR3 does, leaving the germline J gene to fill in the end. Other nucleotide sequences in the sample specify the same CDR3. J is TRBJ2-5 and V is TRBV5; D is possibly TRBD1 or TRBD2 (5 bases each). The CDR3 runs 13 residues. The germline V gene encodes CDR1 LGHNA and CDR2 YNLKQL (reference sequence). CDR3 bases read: TGTGCCAGCAGCCAACAGGGACGGGAC. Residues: CASSQQGRD. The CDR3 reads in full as CASSQQGRDTQYF.

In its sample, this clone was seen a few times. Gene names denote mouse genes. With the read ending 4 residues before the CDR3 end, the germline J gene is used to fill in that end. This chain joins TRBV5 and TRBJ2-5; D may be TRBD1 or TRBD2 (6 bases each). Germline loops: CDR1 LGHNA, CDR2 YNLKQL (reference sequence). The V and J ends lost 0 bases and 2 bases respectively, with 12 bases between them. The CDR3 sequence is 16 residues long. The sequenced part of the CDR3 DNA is TGTGCCAGCAGCCAAGAGGGGGCGCGGGGCCAAGAC. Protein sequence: CASSQEGARGQD. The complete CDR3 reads CASSQEGARGQDTQYF.

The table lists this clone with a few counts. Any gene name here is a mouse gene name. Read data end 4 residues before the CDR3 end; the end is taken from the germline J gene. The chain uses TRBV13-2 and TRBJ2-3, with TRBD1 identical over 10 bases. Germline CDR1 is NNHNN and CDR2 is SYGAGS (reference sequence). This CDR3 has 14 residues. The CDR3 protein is CASGPGQGRETLYF. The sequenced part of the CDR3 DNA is TGTGCCAGCGGCCCGGGACAGGGGAGAGAA.

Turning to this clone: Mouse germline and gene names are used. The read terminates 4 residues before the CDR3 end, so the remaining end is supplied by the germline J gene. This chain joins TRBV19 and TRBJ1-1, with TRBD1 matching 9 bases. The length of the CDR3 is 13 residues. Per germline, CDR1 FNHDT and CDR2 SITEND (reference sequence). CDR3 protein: CASSEGQGAEVFF. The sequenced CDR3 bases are TGTGCCAGCAGTGAGGGACAGGGTGCA.

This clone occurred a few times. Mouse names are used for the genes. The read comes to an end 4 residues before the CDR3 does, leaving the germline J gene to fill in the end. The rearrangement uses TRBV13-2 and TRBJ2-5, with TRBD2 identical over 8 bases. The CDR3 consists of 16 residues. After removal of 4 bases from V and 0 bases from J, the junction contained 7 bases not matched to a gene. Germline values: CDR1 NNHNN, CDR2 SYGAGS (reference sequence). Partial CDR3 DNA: TGTGCCAGCGGTCGGGTGGGGGGGTTTAACCAAGAC. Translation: CASGRVGGFNQD. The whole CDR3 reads CASGRVGGFNQDTQYF.

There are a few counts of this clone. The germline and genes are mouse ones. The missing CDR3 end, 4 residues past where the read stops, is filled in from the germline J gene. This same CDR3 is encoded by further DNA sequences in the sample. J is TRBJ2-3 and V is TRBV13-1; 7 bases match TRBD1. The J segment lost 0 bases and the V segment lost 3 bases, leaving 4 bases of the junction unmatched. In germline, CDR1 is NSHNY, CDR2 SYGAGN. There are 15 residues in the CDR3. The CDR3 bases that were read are TGTGCCAGCAGTGCGGGGACAGTTAGTGCAGAA. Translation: CASSAGTVSAE. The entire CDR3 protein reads CASSAGTVSAETLYF.

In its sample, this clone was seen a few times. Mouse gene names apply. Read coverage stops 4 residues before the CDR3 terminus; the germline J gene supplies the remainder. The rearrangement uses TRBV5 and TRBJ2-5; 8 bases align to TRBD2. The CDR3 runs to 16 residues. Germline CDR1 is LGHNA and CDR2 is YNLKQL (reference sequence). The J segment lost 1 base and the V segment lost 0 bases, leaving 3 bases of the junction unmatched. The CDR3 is CASSQDWGGYQDTQYF. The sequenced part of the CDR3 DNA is TGTGCCAGCAGCCAAGATTGGGGGGGATACCAAGAC.

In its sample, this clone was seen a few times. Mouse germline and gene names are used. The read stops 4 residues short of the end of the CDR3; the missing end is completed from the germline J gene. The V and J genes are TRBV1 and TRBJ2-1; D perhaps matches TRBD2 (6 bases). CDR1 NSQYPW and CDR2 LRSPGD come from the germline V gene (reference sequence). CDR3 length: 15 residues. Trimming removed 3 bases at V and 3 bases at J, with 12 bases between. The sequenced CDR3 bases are TGCACCTGCAGTGCCCCACTGGGACCCTATGCT. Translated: CTCSAPLGPYA. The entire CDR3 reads CTCSAPLGPYAEQFF.

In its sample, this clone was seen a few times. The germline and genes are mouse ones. The sequenced part of the CDR3 DNA is TGTGCCAGCAGTGATGCACTGGGGGGGGCCGACTATGCT. Encoded protein: CASSDALGGADYA. The full-length CDR3 reads as CASSDALGGADYAEQFF. This chain uses TRBV13-1 with TRBJ2-1; 10 bases are shared with TRBD2. The read ends 4 residues shy of where the CDR3 ends; the end is completed using the germline J gene. In germline, CDR1 is NSHNY, CDR2 SYGAGN. V shed 0 bases, J shed 2 bases, and the junction held 5 bases outside the gene matches. The CDR3 extends over 17 amino acids.

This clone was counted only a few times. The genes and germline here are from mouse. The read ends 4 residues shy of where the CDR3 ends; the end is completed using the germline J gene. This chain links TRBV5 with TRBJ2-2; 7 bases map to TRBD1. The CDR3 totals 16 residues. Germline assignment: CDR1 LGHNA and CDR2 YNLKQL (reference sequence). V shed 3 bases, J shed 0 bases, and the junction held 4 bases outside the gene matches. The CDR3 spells CASSHPGQTNTGQLYF. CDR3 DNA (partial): TGTGCCAGCAGCCACCCGGGACAGACAAACACCGGG.